These T cell receptor beta chains were read from a single sample in a study of graft-versus-host responses after intestinal transplantation. TCRdb's copy holds only in-frame clones and misses some; the assay was immunoSEQ multiplex PCR. The sample includes roughly 51,000 clones, about 89% seen only once; the top ten take 0.62%. Antigens for these TCRs are unknown. The input for sequencing was unstimulated CD4+ T cells sorted from spleen or lymph node cells, taken before transplant. Source of these receptors: a human donor who was the organ donor for an intestinal transplant. Each CDR3 is given without its conserved first and last residue. The order of the fields is J gene, V gene, D gene, CDR3 protein. A D gene is named only where the DNA matches it firmly.

TRBJ2-7	TRBV6-1	TRBD1	ASSGTGKGLPYEQY
TRBJ2-7	TRBV18	TRBD1	ASFSGTGDSEQY
TRBJ1-1	TRBV28	NA	ASSLYRKKGAEAF
TRBJ2-5	TRBV18	TRBD2	ASSRRALEDIAGEGETQY
TRBJ2-7	TRBV5-1	TRBD1	ASSPWGTGSSYEQY
TRBJ2-1	TRBV5-8	NA	ASSLAGSEDNEQF
TRBJ2-3	TRBV5-6	NA	ASSLYSTDTQY
TRBJ2-5	TRBV4-1	TRBD2	ASSQGPTASGRIETQY
TRBJ1-1	TRBV29-1	TRBD1	SVTRDRGRPPTEAF
TRBJ1-5	TRBV6-1	NA	ASSELYSNQPQH
TRBJ1-4	TRBV28	NA	ASSRVKSGYETNEKLF
TRBJ2-7	TRBV9	TRBD2	ASSVSGRTDYEQY
TRBJ2-7	TRBV30	TRBD2	ACAGGDSYEQY
TRBJ2-7	TRBV18	NA	ASSPRRTDSYEQY
TRBJ2-5	TRBV29-1	TRBD2	SVDGRAETQY
TRBJ2-3	TRBV5-4	TRBD2	ASSTGTSGRTDTQY
TRBJ1-1	TRBV6-1	NA	ASSLTMNTEAF
TRBJ1-2	TRBV5-4	NA	ASSLFGQYGYT
TRBJ2-7	TRBV5-1	NA	ASSPREYMSEQY
TRBJ1-4	TRBV29-1	TRBD1	SVFDRGLEKLF
TRBJ1-1	TRBV6-1	NA	ASSEEAGFAEAF
TRBJ2-7	TRBV11-2	NA	ASSPPTLLPYEQY
TRBJ1-5	TRBV15	NA	ATSRDGGSQGGQPQH
TRBJ2-4	TRBV28	TRBD2	ASSPLREAGAPGIQY
TRBJ1-5	TRBV18	NA	ASSPSLNQPQH
TRBJ2-3	TRBV5-1	TRBD2	ASSPVERESTDTQY
TRBJ1-2	TRBV5-1	NA	ASSDGDTLAYGYT
TRBJ2-5	TRBV19	TRBD2	ASSTWTSGTQETQY
TRBJ1-5	TRBV19	NA	ASSIGGPQPQH
TRBJ1-2	TRBV25-1	NA	ASSETGNYGYT
TRBJ2-7	TRBV4-2	TRBD2	ASSQGAPSAGGYEQY
TRBJ2-1	TRBV10-1	TRBD1	ASSNPGQGADEQF
TRBJ2-5	TRBV28	TRBD1	ASIPRGLRETQY
TRBJ2-2	TRBV28	NA	ASSGPLSPGELF
TRBJ2-7	TRBV5-6	TRBD1	ASSFMGQGTYEQY
TRBJ2-6	TRBV28	TRBD1	ASGTGGTGANVLT
TRBJ2-1	TRBV6-6	TRBD1	ASSSTTGGLYNEQF
TRBJ2-3	TRBV5-4	TRBD1	ASRDRGGDTQY
TRBJ2-3	TRBV7-9	TRBD1	ASNQGQSSSTDTQY
TRBJ1-4	TRBV11-1	TRBD1	ASSLDRQGAGKLF
TRBJ2-7	TRBV7-2	TRBD1	ASSFYPPGQRYEQY
TRBJ1-4	TRBV6-5	TRBD1	AVRGPTNEKLF
TRBJ2-7	TRBV11-3	TRBD1	ASSLGGTGDEQY
TRBJ1-1	TRBV6-1	NA	ASRAGGNTEAF